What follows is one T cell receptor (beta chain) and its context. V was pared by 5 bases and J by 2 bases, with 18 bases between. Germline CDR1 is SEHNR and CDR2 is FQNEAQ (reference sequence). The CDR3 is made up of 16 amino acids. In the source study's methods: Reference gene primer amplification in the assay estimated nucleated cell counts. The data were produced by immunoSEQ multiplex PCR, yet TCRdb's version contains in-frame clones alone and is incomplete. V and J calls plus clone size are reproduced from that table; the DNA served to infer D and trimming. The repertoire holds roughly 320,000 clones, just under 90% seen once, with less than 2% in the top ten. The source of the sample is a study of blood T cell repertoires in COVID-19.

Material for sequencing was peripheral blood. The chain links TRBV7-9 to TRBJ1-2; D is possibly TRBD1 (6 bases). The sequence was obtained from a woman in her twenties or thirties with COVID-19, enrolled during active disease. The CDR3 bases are TGTGCCAGCAGCGCGACCTCAGGGGCACGAAACTATGGCTACACCTTC. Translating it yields CASSATSGARNYGYTF. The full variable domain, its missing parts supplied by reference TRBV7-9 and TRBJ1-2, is DTGVSQNPRHKITKRGQNVTFRCDPISEHNRLYWYRQTLGQGPEFLTYFQNEAQLEKSRLLSDRFSAERPKGSFSTLEIQRTEQGDSAMYLCASSATSGARNYGYTFGSGTRLTVV.